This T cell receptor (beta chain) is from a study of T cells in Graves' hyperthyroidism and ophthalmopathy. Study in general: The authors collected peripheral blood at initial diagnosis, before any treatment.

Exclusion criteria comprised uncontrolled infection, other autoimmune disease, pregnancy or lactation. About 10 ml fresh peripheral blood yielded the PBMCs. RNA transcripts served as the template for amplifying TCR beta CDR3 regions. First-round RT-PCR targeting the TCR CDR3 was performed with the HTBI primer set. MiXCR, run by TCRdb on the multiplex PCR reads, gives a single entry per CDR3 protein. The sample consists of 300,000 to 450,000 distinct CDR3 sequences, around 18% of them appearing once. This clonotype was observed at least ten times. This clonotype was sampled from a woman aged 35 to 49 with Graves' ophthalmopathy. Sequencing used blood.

CDR3 amino acids: CASSIDYGTSSYEQYF. The CDR3, as DNA: TGTGCCAGTAGTATTGATTATGGTACAAGCTCCTACGAGCAGTACTTC. The chain joins TRBV19 to TRBJ2-7; no reliable D call. Germline assignment: CDR1 LNHDA and CDR2 SQIVND (reference sequence). This CDR3 spans 16 amino acids. V dropped 3 bases and J dropped 0 bases, with 15 bases sitting between them.